A selection of T cell receptor beta chains follows, all from one sample in a study of blood T cell repertoires in COVID-19. Libraries were prepared by immunoSEQ multiplex PCR; TCRdb keeps only in-frame clonotypes and omits some of them. The repertoire holds about 200,000 clones, with about 90% as singletons. Sequencing was done on a sample of PBMCs or T cells enriched from blood (not recorded which). Receptors were obtained from a woman between 18 and 30 years old who had recovered from COVID-19. The CDR3 runs from the conserved cysteine through the conserved F or W. The D gene is left open where the match is weak.

v_gene	j_gene	d_gene	CDR3aa	CDR3nt
TRBV21-1	TRBJ1-2	NA	CASSKLRGNYGYTF	TGTGCCAGCAGCAAACTCCGGGGGAACTATGGCTACACCTTC
TRBV4-2	TRBJ1-1	NA	CASSQDEGATEAFF	TGTGCCAGCAGCCAAGATGAGGGTGCGACTGAAGCTTTCTTT
TRBV10-3	TRBJ2-2	NA	CAISVRGGGNTGELFF	TGTGCCATCAGTGTTCGAGGGGGGGGGAACACCGGGGAGCTGTTTTTT
TRBV7-9	TRBJ2-1	TRBD1	CASSPTRGTVYEQFF	TGTGCCAGCAGCCCAACCAGGGGGACAGTTTATGAGCAGTTCTTC
TRBV29-1	TRBJ2-3	TRBD1	CSALGTGGEDTQYF	TGCAGCGCCCTTGGGACAGGGGGCGAAGATACGCAGTATTTT
TRBV7-9	TRBJ1-6	NA	CASSPGQRSYNSPLHF	TGTGCCAGCAGCCCCGGACAAAGGTCCTATAATTCACCCCTCCACTTT
TRBV28	TRBJ2-1	TRBD2	CASSFSVLAGYSYNEQFF	TGTGCCAGCAGTTTTTCGGTACTAGCGGGGTATTCCTACAATGAGCAGTTCTTC
TRBV24-1	TRBJ2-7	NA	CATSDPQTGSYEQYF	TGTGCCACCAGTGATCCCCAGACCGGGTCTTACGAGCAGTACTTC
TRBV24-1	TRBJ2-1	TRBD1	CATSDPKGALGEQFF	TGTGCCACCAGTGATCCGAAGGGGGCCTTGGGTGAGCAGTTCTTC
TRBV30	TRBJ1-3	NA	CAWRISGGLRSGNTIYF	TGTGCCTGGAGGATTTCCGGGGGGCTTAGGTCTGGAAACACCATATATTTT
TRBV28	TRBJ1-5	NA	CASRAGHPNQPQHF	TGTGCCAGCAGGGCTGGACACCCCAATCAGCCCCAGCATTTT
TRBV28	TRBJ1-6	NA	CASSRSDRRDSPLHF	TGTGCCAGCAGCCGGTCGGACCGGAGGGATTCACCCCTCCACTTT
TRBV19	TRBJ1-6	NA	CASSMNPTTPLNSPLHF	TGTGCCAGTAGTATGAACCCTACGACTCCCCTTAATTCACCCCTCCACTTT
TRBV5-1	TRBJ2-5	NA	CASSSGTQQETQYF	TGCGCCAGCAGCTCCGGGACACAGCAAGAGACCCAGTACTTC
TRBV19	TRBJ2-3	NA	CASSPTRQESTDTQYF	TGTGCCAGTAGTCCAACACGACAGGAAAGCACAGATACGCAGTATTTT